The sample holds many counts of the clone carrying this T cell receptor beta chain. The library targeted TCRbeta and was prepared with unique molecular identifiers. One entry per CDR3 protein results from TCRdb running MiXCR on the PCR reads. This sample yields about 72,000 distinct CDR3 sequences, of which just under 7.5% are seen a single time; around 2.5% belongs to the top ten. This specimen comes from a study of T-cell reconstitution after alpha-beta-depleted transplantation in children. The source material was PBMCs from the stem cell graft donor, sampled from the stem cell graft. This TCR was sampled from a human donor who donated a stem cell graft to a child with acute lymphoblastic leukemia.

This CDR3 reads CASRSGQGGSYNEQFF. CDR3 DNA sequence: TGCGCCAGCAGGTCGGGACAGGGAGGTTCCTACAATGAGCAGTTCTTC. The genes are TRBV5-1 and TRBJ2-1; 9 bases agree with TRBD1. In germline, CDR1 is SGHRS, CDR2 YFSETQ. Unmatched junction bases numbered 7, after V lost 5 bases and J lost 1 base. This CDR3 has 16 amino acids.